This T cell receptor (beta chain) appears in the sequencing data of a study of OX40 agonist ivuxolimab in advanced cancers. Profiling relied on immunoSEQ multiplex PCR, and the TCRdb table lists in-frame clones only, not all of them. The sample gives 90,000 to 120,000 clones, about 91% of which show up once; approximately 1.2% is in the top ten. V gave up 4 bases and J gave up 0 bases, with 13 bases separating them. Germline loops: CDR1 SGDLS, CDR2 YYNGEE. CDR3 size: 15 residues. V is TRBV9 and J is TRBJ1-1; D is unclear. The TCR was taken from an adult with an advanced solid tumor such as melanoma, head and neck, liver or kidney cancer. Material: CD4+ or CD8+ T cells sorted from blood, obtained in a trial of the OX40 agonist ivuxolimab. CDR3 in amino acids: CASSPSRLLNTEAFF. The CDR3 nucleotides read TGTGCCAGCAGCCCGAGCCGGCTGCTGAACACTGAAGCTTTCTTT.